The 21 T cell receptor beta chains below all came from one sample that was sequenced in a study of cytomegalovirus exposure and HLA in healthy donors. A multiplex PCR was run with 60 Vbeta primers and 13 Jbeta primers. The assay was immunoSEQ multiplex PCR, and TCRdb's table has in-frame clones only and misses some. The repertoire has 150,000 to 200,000 clones, around 70% of them found once; the top ten carry about 4.7%. Sequenced sample: PBMCs. All receptors come from a man aged 18 to 30 in good health and CMV-seropositive.

The gene calls are TRBV5-4 and TRBJ2-5; 10 bases are a match to TRBD1. Germline CDR1 is SGHNT and CDR2 is YYREEE (reference sequence). V lost 7 bases, J lost 4 bases, and 1 base stayed unmatched. The CDR3 is 12 residues long. The CDR3 protein is CASGQGVETQYF. In DNA, the CDR3 is TGTGCCAGCGGACAGGGGGTAGAGACCCAGTACTTC.

The chain carries TRBV5-4 and TRBJ1-3, with 11 bases identical to TRBD1. The CDR3 is 15 amino acids. In germline, CDR1 is SGHNT, CDR2 YYREEE (reference sequence). The J segment lost 3 bases and the V segment lost 4 bases, leaving 3 bases of the junction unmatched. CDR3 residues: CASSRDRGIGNTIYF. CDR3 nucleotide sequence: TGTGCCAGCAGCCGGGACAGGGGGATTGGAAACACCATATATTTT.

This clone was detected a few times. The gene calls are TRBV5-6 and TRBJ1-1; D gene unclear. The CDR3 length is 15 residues. V dropped 4 bases and J dropped 0 bases, with 13 bases sitting between them. Germline V gene lookup returns CDR1 SGHDT and CDR2 YYEEEE. In DNA form, the CDR3 reads TGTGCCAGCAGCCCCATACGGGGTATGAACACTGAAGCTTTCTTT. It specifies CASSPIRGMNTEAFF.

The chain joins TRBV5-1 to TRBJ2-2; D possibly corresponds to TRBD1 (6 bases). This CDR3 has 15 amino acids. V lost 4 bases and J 5 bases, leaving 15 bases between the germline ends. In germline, CDR1 is SGHRS, CDR2 YFSETQ. The DNA for the CDR3 is TGCGCCAGCAGCGAATTACAGGGTTGGACCGGGGAGCTGTTTTTT. Amino acids: CASSELQGWTGELFF.

The rearrangement uses TRBV29-1 and TRBJ2-3, with 10 positions matching TRBD2. Germline V gene lookup returns CDR1 SQVTM and CDR2 ANQGSEA. The CDR3 is 13 amino acids. The V segment lost 6 bases and the J segment 6 bases; nucleotides outside the gene matches: 6. In DNA, the CDR3 is TGCAGCGTGGGTACTAGCGGGGCGGATACGCAGTATTTT. Translation: CSVGTSGADTQYF.

This clone was detected a few times. V gene TRBV29-1 combines with J gene TRBJ2-5, with 11 bases fitting TRBD2. The V gene end was trimmed by 5 bases and the J gene end by 3 bases; junction bases not matched to a gene: 5. The CDR3 consists of 14 residues. CDR1 is SQVTM and CDR2 is ANQGSEA in the germline V gene. For the CDR3, the DNA is TGCAGCGTTAAAAAGACTAGCGGGAAAGAGACCCAGTACTTC. Translating it yields CSVKKTSGKETQYF.

This clone came up a few times. V and J are TRBV30 and TRBJ2-6; tentative D call: TRBD2 (5 bases). Germline assignment: CDR1 GTSNPN and CDR2 SVGIG (reference sequence). This CDR3 spans 15 amino acids. Trimming removed 0 bases from V and 4 bases from J, with 10 bases in between. CDR3 loop: CAWSVWGVGANVLTF. The CDR3 DNA reads as TGTGCCTGGAGTGTGTGGGGAGTCGGGGCCAACGTCCTGACTTTC.

The V and J genes are TRBV27 and TRBJ1-5; D remains ambiguous. CDR1 and CDR2 (germline): MNHEY, SMNVEV (reference sequence). V lost 4 bases to trimming and J lost 2 bases, with 6 bases between them. The length of the CDR3 is 13 residues. The CDR3 sequence: CASSSGGNQPQHF. As DNA, the CDR3 is TGTGCCAGCAGTTCAGGTGGCAATCAGCCCCAGCATTTT.

This clone showed up just a few times. The chain uses TRBV30 and TRBJ1-1; 12 nucleotides agree with TRBD1. CDR1 is GTSNPN, CDR2 SVGIG, per germline (reference sequence). This CDR3 is 17 amino acids long. V gave up 5 bases and J gave up 0 bases; unmatched junction bases: 10. The CDR3 loop reads CAWVGTGGIIMNTEAFF. The DNA for the CDR3 is TGTGCCTGGGTTGGGACAGGGGGCATAATCATGAACACTGAAGCTTTCTTT.

This clone has a handful of counts. The chain joins TRBV11-3 to TRBJ2-1; 12 bases match TRBD2. CDR1 and CDR2 (germline): SGHNT, YENEEA. The CDR3 is 15 residues long. V lost 1 base and J lost 10; bases outside the gene matches: 5. CDR3 sequence: CASSLGTSGAGEQFF. The CDR3 nucleotides read TGTGCCAGCAGCTTAGGGACTAGCGGGGCTGGGGAGCAGTTCTTC.

The rearrangement links TRBV14 to TRBJ2-7; 9 nucleotides agree with TRBD2. This CDR3 has 15 amino acids. The V and J ends lost 1 base and 4 bases, in that order; junction bases with no gene match: 5. CDR1 and CDR2 from the germline V gene are SGHDN and FVKESK. CDR3 DNA sequence: TGTGCCAGCAGCCAAGGCGCGGGAGGGGGGTACGAGCAGTACGTC. Translating gives CASSQGAGGGYEQYV.

This sequence joins TRBV5-1 and TRBJ2-6; D possibly corresponds to TRBD2 (5 bases). This CDR3 has 17 residues. Germline-derived CDR1 and CDR2 are SGHRS and YFSETQ. V lost 1 base and J 0 bases, leaving 11 bases between the germline ends. The CDR3 protein is CASSLFSADSGANVLTF. The CDR3 nucleotides read TGCGCCAGCAGCTTGTTTAGCGCCGACTCTGGGGCCAACGTCCTGACTTTC.

J is TRBJ2-7 and V is TRBV2, with a tentative D call TRBD1 (6 bases). In germline, CDR1 is SNHLY, CDR2 FYNNEI. Trimming stripped 5 bases from V and 1 base from J, with 9 bases between. The CDR3 has 13 amino acids. CDR3 DNA: TGTGCCAGCAGTTTGGGGGCTTCCTACGAGCAGTACGTC. Translation: CASSLGASYEQYV.

There are a few counts of this clone. The rearrangement uses TRBV7-9 and TRBJ1-1; 11 bases map to TRBD1. With V trimmed by 4 bases and J by 6 bases, 4 bases remained unmatched. Per germline, CDR1 SEHNR and CDR2 FQNEAQ (reference sequence). CDR3 length equals 14 residues. CDR3 sequence reads: CASSSGQGDPEAFF. In DNA form, the CDR3 reads TGTGCCAGCAGCTCGGGACAGGGGGACCCTGAAGCTTTCTTT.

The rearrangement joins TRBV30 to TRBJ2-5; perhaps TRBD2 as D (7 bases). This CDR3 spans 13 amino acids. The ends were cut back, 1 base at V and 4 bases at J, with 10 bases in the middle. The V gene's germline CDR1 is GTSNPN and CDR2 SVGIG (reference sequence). The CDR3 nucleotides are TGTGCCTGGAGTGGGGGGGGGCGAGAGACCCAGTACTTC. It encodes CAWSGGGRETQYF.

The chain employs TRBV5-4 and TRBJ2-4; a weak D match, TRBD1 (6 bases). Germline CDR1 reads SGHNT; CDR2 reads YYREEE (reference sequence). Trimming removed 6 bases from V and 5 bases from J, with 21 bases in between. CDR3 size: 16 residues. CDR3 coding DNA: TGTGCCAGCACCAGAATGAACAGGGCGGGCGAAAACATTCAGTACTTC. This gives the protein CASTRMNRAGENIQYF.

The chain carries TRBV10-3 and TRBJ2-1, with 8 bases matching TRBD2. Per the germline V gene, CDR1 is ENHRY and CDR2 is SYGVKD. Trimming cost V 3 bases and J 8 bases; bases outside gene matches: 9. The CDR3 is made up of 15 amino acids. CDR3: CAISDGREVGDEQFF. The CDR3 DNA follows: TGTGCCATCAGTGATGGGCGGGAGGTTGGGGATGAGCAGTTCTTC.

V gene TRBV19 combines with J gene TRBJ2-3; the match to TRBD1 covers 7 bases. The CDR3 extends over 15 amino acids. CDR1 and CDR2 from the germline V gene are LNHDA and SQIVND (reference sequence). V trimming: 8 bases; J trimming: 1 base; junction bases outside the gene matches: 9. The CDR3 nucleotides are TGTGCCAGTTCTTACAGGGGATCCCGCACAGATACGCAGTATTTT. The encoded protein is CASSYRGSRTDTQYF. Using reference TRBV19 and TRBJ2-3 for the parts outside the CDR3, the full variable domain is DGGITQSPKYLFRKEGQNVTLSCEQNLNHDAMYWYRQDPGQGLRLIYYSQIVNDFQKGDIAEGYSVSREKKESFPLTVTSAQKNPTAFYLCASSYRGSRTDTQYFGPGTRLTVL.

V and J are TRBV19 and TRBJ1-2; TRBD1 is a possible D gene (5 bases). Looked up from germline, CDR1 is LNHDA and CDR2 is SQIVND (reference sequence). This CDR3 is built from 14 residues. Between the trimmed V and J ends, which lost 6 bases and 4 bases, there was a span of 15 bases. CDR3 DNA: TGTGCCAGTAGCCTTCAAGGGGCTGTCTATGGCTACACCTTC. Translating it yields CASSLQGAVYGYTF.

CDR3 protein: CASSISPGYGTQYF. The CDR3 nucleotides are TGTGCCAGTAGTATCTCCCCAGGCTACGGGACCCAGTACTTC. The chain has TRBV19 and TRBJ2-5; no definite D call. The CDR3 length is 14 residues. Per germline, CDR1 LNHDA and CDR2 SQIVND (reference sequence). V lost 3 bases to trimming and J lost 7 bases, with 15 bases between them.

This clone has a handful of counts. The J gene is TRBJ1-5, the V gene TRBV27; no definite D call. Germline V CDR1 and CDR2: MNHEY, SMNVEV (reference sequence). The V end lost 4 bases, the J end lost 1 base, and 14 bases lay between the germline ends. The CDR3 contains 16 residues. The CDR3 DNA reads TGTGCCAGCAGTTCCTCGCGGGAGGGAAGCAATCAGCCCCAGCATTTT. This codes for CASSSSREGSNQPQHF.